The 30 T cell receptor beta chains presented below share a single source sample, sequenced in a study of T cell responses to AZD1222 COVID-19 vaccine. TCRdb keeps only in-frame clones here, not all; method: immunoSEQ multiplex PCR. This table holds roughly 70,000 clones, 75% to 95% found once. The sequences come from peripheral blood, collected 28 days after the second dose of the MenACWY control vaccine. These TCRs come from an adult who received the MenACWY meningococcal vaccine as a control.

The V gene is TRBV4-1, the J gene TRBJ2-2, with D possibly TRBD2 on 7 matching bases. The V gene lost 1 base and the J gene lost 4 bases, with 13 bases spanning the gap. The germline CDR1 and CDR2 sequences are MGHRA and YSYEKL. CDR3 length equals 16 residues. CDR3 DNA sequence: TGCGCCAGCAGCCAAGTCGGGGGGCCAGCCACCGGGGAGCTGTTTTTT. Translated, it gives CASSQVGGPATGELFF.

The gene calls are TRBV11-1 and TRBJ1-1; the match to TRBD1 covers 8 bases. V shed 5 bases, J shed 4 bases, and the junction held 12 bases outside the gene matches. Germline V gives CDR1 SGHAT, CDR2 FQDESV (reference sequence). The CDR3 is 16 amino acids. CDR3 nucleotides: TGTGCCAGCAGCCCCAGGACAGGGTTTTCATCCACTGAAGCTTTCTTT. Translating it yields CASSPRTGFSSTEAFF.

This chain links TRBV28 with TRBJ1-5, with D uncertain. This CDR3 region has 14 residues. The germline V and J ends were trimmed by 5 bases and 0 bases, with 8 bases remaining between them. The germline CDR1 and CDR2 sequences are MDHEN and SYDVKM. The CDR3 spells CASSPPVSNQPQHF. CDR3 nucleotides: TGTGCCAGCAGTCCCCCGGTTAGCAATCAGCCCCAGCATTTT.

The chain links TRBV7-9 to TRBJ1-3; D may be TRBD1 (5 bases). The ends were cut back, 3 bases at V and 4 bases at J, with 10 bases in the middle. The CDR3 has 14 residues. Germline-derived CDR1 and CDR2 are SEHNR and FQNEAQ (reference sequence). CDR3 region: CASSFMAGGNTIYF. The CDR3 nucleotides read TGTGCCAGCAGCTTCATGGCAGGGGGAAACACCATATATTTT.

V and J are TRBV11-2 and TRBJ2-1; 8 bases align to TRBD1. The CDR3 has 15 residues. V gave up 1 base and J gave up 8 bases; unmatched junction bases: 7. The germline CDR1 and CDR2 sequences are SGHAT and FQNNGV. CDR3 in DNA: TGTGCCAGCAGCTTAGTGGACAGGGCGGTTCATGAGCAGTTCTTC. Translation: CASSLVDRAVHEQFF.

The V gene is TRBV30, the J gene TRBJ1-3; D unresolved. This CDR3 has 11 amino acids. The germline V gene has CDR1 GTSNPN and CDR2 SVGIG (reference sequence). V was pared by 7 bases and J by 0 bases, with 4 bases between. The CDR3 spells CAFNSGNTIYF. The DNA of the CDR3 is TGTGCCTTTAACTCTGGAAACACCATATATTTT.

Regarding this clone: A read error may account for a junction end that differs from germline. V usage is TRBV19 and J usage is TRBJ2-7; D is possibly TRBD1 (5 bases). CDR1 and CDR2 from the germline V gene are LNHDA and SQIVND (reference sequence). The length of the CDR3 is 14 residues. The CDR3 reads CASSKAGFSHEQYF. The CDR3 DNA follows: TGTGCCAGTAGCAAAGCAGGGTTCTCCCACGAGCAGTACTTC.

The CDR3 loop is CASNEAFF. The CDR3 nucleotides are TGTGCCAGCAACGAAGCTTTCTTT. The chain couples TRBV7-9 to TRBJ1-1; D not certain. Between the trimmed V and J ends, which lost 7 bases and 8 bases, there was a span of 2 bases. CDR1 and CDR2 from the germline V gene are SEHNR and FQNEAQ (reference sequence). The CDR3 has 8 residues.

V usage is TRBV6-1 and J usage is TRBJ2-6; D uncertain. Looked up from germline, CDR1 is MNHNS and CDR2 is SASEGT. CDR3 length equals 15 residues. V was pared by 1 base and J by 2 bases, with 6 bases between. CDR3: CASSEGAAGANVLTF. The CDR3 DNA follows: TGTGCCAGCAGTGAAGGGGCAGCTGGGGCCAACGTCCTGACTTTC.

This clone came up once. This sequence joins TRBV30 and TRBJ1-5; D might be TRBD1 (5 bases). Germline CDR1 and CDR2: GTSNPN and SVGIG (reference sequence). CDR3 size: 13 residues. The V end lost 2 bases, the J end lost 3 bases, and 8 bases lay between the germline ends. CDR3 amino acids: CAWSKTVNQPQHF. As DNA, the CDR3 is TGTGCCTGGAGTAAGACAGTCAATCAGCCCCAGCATTTT.

The chain combines TRBV28 with TRBJ2-6, with a possible D match to TRBD1 (6 bases). The CDR3 has 19 amino acids. The germline gives CDR1 MDHEN, CDR2 SYDVKM. The germline V and J ends were trimmed by 6 bases and 2 bases, with 23 bases remaining between them. The CDR3 nucleotides are TGTGCCAGCAGCCCACGGGCCGGGACACGAAGACCTGGGGCCAACGTCCTGACTTTC. Translating it yields CASSPRAGTRRPGANVLTF. Supplemented by reference TRBV28 and TRBJ2-6, the full variable domain reads DVKVTQSSRYLVKRTGEKVFLECVQDMDHENMFWYRQDPGLGLRLIYFSYDVKMKEKGDIPEGYSVSREKKERFSLILESASTNQTSMYLCASSPRAGTRRPGANVLTFGAGSRLTVL.

This clone has just one count. J is TRBJ2-5 and V is TRBV10-1, with 11 bases that match TRBD1. J gave up 5 bases and V 6 bases, and 8 bases lay outside the gene matches. The CDR3 totals 15 residues. The V gene's germline CDR1 is WNHNN and CDR2 SYGVQD (reference sequence). The CDR3 is CASRELDRGLETQYF. In nucleotides, the CDR3 is TGCGCCAGCAGGGAACTGGACAGGGGGCTTGAGACCCAGTACTTC.

V usage is TRBV4-1 and J usage is TRBJ1-2, with TRBD1 identical over 9 bases. V lost 1 base and J lost 11; bases outside the gene matches: 8. CDR3 length: 14 residues. Per the germline V gene, CDR1 is MGHRA and CDR2 is YSYEKL. CDR3 coding DNA: TGCGCCAGCAGCCAAGGGGTGGGACAGGGATTGTACACCTTC. The encoded protein is CASSQGVGQGLYTF.

The chain links TRBV27 to TRBJ2-7; 8 bases are shared with TRBD1. V shed 3 bases, J shed 3 bases, and the junction held 4 bases outside the gene matches. CDR3 length: 14 amino acids. From germline, CDR1 is MNHEY and CDR2 SMNVEV (reference sequence). The CDR3 DNA follows: TGTGCCAGCAGTTTGGACAGGGCGGACTACGAGCAGTACTTC. Encoded protein: CASSLDRADYEQYF.

The CDR3 reads CAVRQGAEGTEAFF. The CDR3, as DNA: TGTGCCGTCCGCCAGGGGGCAGAGGGGACTGAAGCTTTCTTT. V gene TRBV10-3 combines with J gene TRBJ1-1; 8 bases align to TRBD1. Germline V lookup: CDR1 ENHRY, CDR2 SYGVKD. This CDR3 has 14 amino acids. Trimming at V came to 11 bases and at J to 5 bases, leaving 13 bases not matched to a gene.

The rearrangement uses TRBV6-6 and TRBJ2-7, with D hard to call. Germline loops: CDR1 MNHNY, CDR2 SVGAGI (reference sequence). The V end was cut by 2 bases, the J end by 1 base, with 6 bases between. This CDR3 is 13 amino acids long. CDR3 DNA: TGTGCCAGCAGTTACATGGAATCCTACGAGCAGTACTTC. Its translation: CASSYMESYEQYF.

This chain joins TRBV7-9 and TRBJ1-4, with 9 positions matching TRBD1. V lost 4 bases, J lost 4 bases, and 4 bases stayed unmatched. Germline V CDR1 and CDR2: SEHNR, FQNEAQ (reference sequence). This CDR3 is 15 amino acids long. This CDR3 is CASSSAGQGNEKLFF. The CDR3 nucleotides are TGTGCCAGCAGCTCCGCGGGACAGGGTAATGAAAAACTGTTTTTT. Together with reference TRBV7-9 and TRBJ1-4, the CDR3 gives the full variable domain: DTGVSQNPRHKITKRGQNVTFRCDPISEHNRLYWYRQTLGQGPEFLTYFQNEAQLEKSRLLSDRFSAERPKGSFSTLEIQRTEQGDSAMYLCASSSAGQGNEKLFFGSGTQLSVL.

The chain links TRBV27 to TRBJ1-5, with D possibly matching TRBD1 (5 bases). Germline CDR1 is MNHEY and CDR2 is SMNVEV (reference sequence). V was cut by 3 bases and J by 6 bases, with 15 bases left in between. This CDR3 comprises 15 residues. This CDR3 is CASSLGFGDRQPQHF. CDR3 coding DNA: TGTGCCAGCAGTTTGGGTTTCGGGGACCGTCAGCCCCAGCATTTT.

CDR3: CASSPRGGVGETQYF. As DNA, the CDR3 is TGTGCCAGCAGCCCGCGGGGGGGTGTGGGAGAGACCCAGTACTTC. J is TRBJ2-5 and V is TRBV11-3, with TRBD2 identical over 9 bases. Trimming at V came to 5 bases and at J to 4 bases, leaving 8 bases not matched to a gene. There are 15 residues in the CDR3. Germline V gene sequence: CDR1 SGHNT, CDR2 YENEEA.

V and J are TRBV7-2 and TRBJ1-5, with D possibly being TRBD1 (5 bases). This CDR3 has 12 residues. Germline CDR1 SGHTA, CDR2 FQGNSA. The germline V and J ends were trimmed by 5 bases and 7 bases, with 9 bases remaining between them. This CDR3 is CASSGASQPQHF. CDR3 coding DNA: TGTGCCAGCAGCGGGGCTTCCCAGCCCCAGCATTTT.

About this clone itself: Other DNA sequences in this specimen translate into the identical CDR3. The chain employs TRBV9 and TRBJ2-2; D call uncertain. The V gene lost 0 bases and the J gene lost 2 bases, with 8 bases spanning the gap. The CDR3 length is 15 residues. Germline V gene sequence: CDR1 SGDLS, CDR2 YYNGEE. In nucleotides, the CDR3 is TGTGCCAGCAGCGTAGGGCAGACTAACACCGGGGAGCTGTTTTTT. Amino acid sequence: CASSVGQTNTGELFF. Looking up the rest from reference TRBV9 and TRBJ2-2 gives the full variable domain: DSGVTQTPKHLITATGQRVTLRCSPRSGDLSVYWYQQSLDQGLQFLIQYYNGEERAKGNILERFSAQQFPDLHSELNLSSLELGDSALYFCASSVGQTNTGELFFGEGSRLTVL.

This rearrangement joins TRBV19 to TRBJ2-2; TRBD2 aligns across 8 bases. CDR1 and CDR2 from the germline V gene are LNHDA and SQIVND (reference sequence). The trim removed 5 bases at V and 1 base at J, leaving 3 bases unmatched. The CDR3 contains 15 residues. CDR3 sequence reads: CASSPAGVNTGELFF. The CDR3 coding sequence is TGTGCCAGTAGTCCAGCGGGGGTGAACACCGGGGAGCTGTTTTTT.

V gene TRBV19 combines with J gene TRBJ1-5; no definite D call. This CDR3 has 16 residues. CDR1 is LNHDA and CDR2 is SQIVND in the germline V gene (reference sequence). Trimming took off 7 bases at V and 5 bases at J, with 21 bases between the two ends. CDR3 in DNA: TGTGCCAGTACCATCGGTTTCGGTGGACCCCATCAGCCCCAGCATTTT. Translating it yields CASTIGFGGPHQPQHF.

This chain connects TRBV10-2 to TRBJ2-7, with D tentatively TRBD1 or TRBD2 (6 bases each). The CDR3 contains 13 residues. V was trimmed by 8 bases and J by 5 bases, leaving 16 bases between them. Germline CDR1 WSHSY, CDR2 SAAADI. The CDR3 sequence: CASAEGGRNEQYF. The DNA of the CDR3 is TGCGCCAGCGCAGAGGGGGGCCGGAACGAGCAGTACTTC.

The rearrangement joins TRBV4-1 to TRBJ2-2; the D is unclear. The CDR3 is made up of 17 amino acids. The germline V gene encodes CDR1 MGHRA and CDR2 YSYEKL. Deletions cut 4 bases from V and 7 bases from J, with 22 bases between. The CDR3 sequence is CASSPPFNVKHNGELFF. CDR3 sequence (DNA): TGCGCCAGCAGCCCCCCCTTTAACGTGAAGCACAACGGGGAGCTGTTTTTT.

This rearrangement joins TRBV28 to TRBJ2-7; perhaps TRBD2 as D (6 bases). The germline gives CDR1 MDHEN, CDR2 SYDVKM. The CDR3 length is 13 residues. V was clipped by 2 bases and J by 1 base, with 6 bases between them. CDR3 sequence: CASSLGGSYEQYF. CDR3 sequence (DNA): TGTGCCAGCAGTTTAGGAGGGTCCTACGAGCAGTACTTC.

This chain uses TRBV30 with TRBJ2-4; D is possibly TRBD1 (6 bases). Germline V gene data show CDR1 as GTSNPN and CDR2 as SVGIG (reference sequence). V dropped 2 bases and J dropped 0 bases, with 11 bases sitting between them. The CDR3 loop spans 15 amino acids. The CDR3, as DNA: TGTGCCTGGAGTCCCACCAGGGGAGCCAAAAACATTCAGTACTTC. Translated: CAWSPTRGAKNIQYF. The full variable domain, completed using reference TRBV30 and TRBJ2-4, is SQTIHQWPATLVQPVGSPLSLECTVEGTSNPNLYWYRQAAGRGLQLLFYSVGIGQISSEVPQNLSASRPQDRQFILSSKKLLLSDSGFYLCAWSPTRGAKNIQYFGAGTRLSVL.

This clone was seen only once. V gene TRBV28 combines with J gene TRBJ2-1; the D gene is possibly TRBD2 (5 bases). Germline V CDR1 and CDR2: MDHEN, SYDVKM. The CDR3 runs to 14 residues. The ends were cut back, 6 bases at V and 0 bases at J, with 9 bases in the middle. The DNA of the CDR3 is TGTGCCAGCAGCGGGGAGAGCTCCTACAATGAGCAGTTCTTC. Translating it yields CASSGESSYNEQFF. Combining the CDR3 with reference TRBV28 and TRBJ2-1 gives the whole variable domain DVKVTQSSRYLVKRTGEKVFLECVQDMDHENMFWYRQDPGLGLRLIYFSYDVKMKEKGDIPEGYSVSREKKERFSLILESASTNQTSMYLCASSGESSYNEQFFGPGTRLTVL.

This chain connects TRBV30 to TRBJ2-7; 11 bases line up with TRBD1. The germline V gene encodes CDR1 GTSNPN and CDR2 SVGIG (reference sequence). The CDR3 has 14 amino acids. V lost 5 bases to trimming and J lost 7 bases; unmatched junction nucleotides: 10. For the CDR3, the DNA is TGTGCCTGGGCAACCGGGACAGGGGGGAAAGAGCAGTACTTC. Protein sequence: CAWATGTGGKEQYF.

This chain links TRBV27 with TRBJ1-3; D unclear. Germline V gives CDR1 MNHEY, CDR2 SMNVEV (reference sequence). The CDR3 contains 14 residues. V was trimmed by 1 base and J by 3 bases, leaving 7 bases between them. CDR3 amino acids: CASSLLGNGNTIYF. For the CDR3, the DNA is TGTGCCAGCAGTTTATTGGGGAATGGAAACACCATATATTTT.